The entry below describes one TCR beta chain. V was cut by 0 bases and J by 2 bases, with 10 bases left in between. The CDR3 loop spans 14 amino acids. Germline V gene sequence: CDR1 GTSNPN, CDR2 SVGIG (reference sequence). This table comes from immunoSEQ multiplex PCR, and its TCRdb copy is limited to in-frame clones, with some not included. The repertoire holds under 80,000 clones, with more than 85% as singletons. These data are taken from a study of OX40 agonist ivuxolimab in advanced cancers. Overall study: Age averaged around 60 years (range roughly 20 to 90), and 80% to 90% were male.

The rearrangement joins TRBV30 to TRBJ2-5, with a tentative D call TRBD2 (5 bases). The receptor comes from an adult with an advanced solid tumor such as melanoma, head and neck, liver or kidney cancer. The sequencing used CD4+ or CD8+ T cells sorted from blood, collected in a trial of the OX40 agonist ivuxolimab. The CDR3 here is CAWSVLRDQETQYF. In DNA, the CDR3 is TGTGCCTGGAGTGTCCTTCGGGATCAAGAGACCCAGTACTTC.